The subject of this entry is one TCR beta chain. The method was immunoSEQ multiplex PCR; TCRdb's version includes in-frame clones alone and lacks a portion of them. The sample carries roughly 770,000 clones, 96% recorded once. The CDR3 has 15 residues. CDR1 SGHAT and CDR2 FQNNGV come from the germline V gene. The J segment lost 2 bases and the V segment lost 5 bases, leaving 7 bases of the junction unmatched. The data derive from a study of shared clonotypes between healthy human individuals. The naive CD8 fraction comprised CD45RO-negative cells positively selected for CCR7 and excluded terminally differentiated effector memory CD45RA+ cells.

The sample taken for sequencing was naive CD8+ T cells sorted from blood. This TCR came from a man aged 30 to 39 in good health. The chain recombines TRBV11-2 with TRBJ2-7; 9 nucleotides agree with TRBD1. The CDR3 region has the DNA TGTGCCAGCAGCCATGGACAGGGGCCCACCTACGAGCAGTACTTC. Translating gives CASSHGQGPTYEQYF.